Below, 17 T cell receptor beta chains from the same sample are listed, as sequenced in a study of CD8+ T cells in alopecia areata. Extracted from the samples, RNA was reverse transcribed into cDNA to serve as the sequencing template. Assay: immunoSEQ multiplex PCR; the TCRdb copy retains only in-frame clones and omits some. The sample lists more than 150,000 clones, just under 60% occurring once. The material sequenced was CD4+ T cells sorted from blood, taken at week 0. All receptors come from a human donor with alopecia areata.

This chain connects TRBV29-1 to TRBJ2-2; 9 bases agree with TRBD1. Germline V gene data show CDR1 as SQVTM and CDR2 as ANQGSEA. The CDR3 spans 16 residues. V lost 7 bases to trimming and J lost 7 bases; unmatched junction nucleotides: 16. CDR3 nucleotide sequence: TGCAGCGCCGCGGAGGGGACAGGGTTTTATGGCGGGGAGCTGTTTTTT. Its protein product is CSAAEGTGFYGGELFF.

V usage is TRBV15 and J usage is TRBJ2-5; D uncertain. V dropped 0 bases and J dropped 2 bases, with 10 bases sitting between them. CDR1 is LNHNV, CDR2 YYDKDF, per germline (reference sequence). The CDR3 extends over 15 amino acids. CDR3 bases: TGTGCCACCAGCAGAGATTGGCGGCAGCAAGAGACCCAGTACTTC. It is translated as CATSRDWRQQETQYF.

The genes are TRBV30 and TRBJ2-5; the match to TRBD2 covers 13 bases. Germline CDR1 GTSNPN, CDR2 SVGIG (reference sequence). CDR3 length equals 15 residues. The trim removed 8 bases at V and 4 bases at J, leaving 10 bases unmatched. CDR3 DNA sequence: TGTGCCGCATCCCGGACTAGCGGGGGTACAGAGACCCAGTACTTC. Amino acid sequence: CAASRTSGGTETQYF.

The CDR3 protein is CASSLGAEGYEQYF. CDR3 DNA: TGCGCCAGCAGCTTGGGGGCCGAGGGATACGAGCAGTACTTC. The V call is TRBV5-1, the J call TRBJ2-7, with a tentative D call TRBD2 (5 bases). The CDR3 runs 14 residues. The germline V gene has CDR1 SGHRS and CDR2 YFSETQ. V lost 0 bases and J 4 bases, leaving 11 bases between the germline ends.

This clone showed up just a few times. The chain joins TRBV29-1 to TRBJ2-7; weak D call: TRBD2 (6 bases). The CDR3 covers 14 residues. Germline V gene data show CDR1 as SQVTM and CDR2 as ANQGSEA. V was clipped by 6 bases and J by 0 bases, with 15 bases between them. The CDR3 protein is CSVSRLGGSYEQYF. The CDR3 coding sequence is TGCAGCGTCTCACGCCTCGGGGGCTCCTACGAGCAGTACTTC.

This clone appeared a few times. This chain links TRBV29-1 with TRBJ1-2, with D possibly TRBD1 on 5 matching bases. The ends were cut back, 2 bases at V and 1 base at J, with 8 bases in the middle. The CDR3 extends over 13 amino acids. Looked up from germline, CDR1 is SQVTM and CDR2 is ANQGSEA. CDR3 sequence reads: CSVERQNNYGYTF. The CDR3 DNA reads TGCAGCGTTGAAAGACAGAATAACTATGGCTACACCTTC.

The gene calls are TRBV27 and TRBJ1-5, with D maybe TRBD1 (6 bases). Per the germline V gene, CDR1 is MNHEY and CDR2 is SMNVEV (reference sequence). The V end lost 0 bases, the J end lost 6 bases, and 6 bases lay between the germline ends. The CDR3 covers 13 residues. CDR3 region: CASSLSTGQPQHF. The CDR3 nucleotides read TGTGCCAGCAGTTTATCGACAGGTCAGCCCCAGCATTTT.

V and J are TRBV30 and TRBJ2-5, with a possible D match to TRBD2 (5 bases). Germline loops: CDR1 GTSNPN, CDR2 SVGIG (reference sequence). This CDR3 has 21 residues. V dropped 3 bases and J dropped 0 bases, with 32 bases sitting between them. The CDR3 DNA reads TGTGCCTGGAGAGACGGAGTGTACGTGCGAAGAGGGAACACGTACCAAGAGACCCAGTACTTC. Amino acid sequence: CAWRDGVYVRRGNTYQETQYF.

The gene calls are TRBV29-1 and TRBJ2-7, with TRBD1 matching 12 bases. The CDR3 sequence is 14 residues long. The germline V gene has CDR1 SQVTM and CDR2 ANQGSEA. V lost 1 base, J lost 7 bases, and 5 bases stayed unmatched. CDR3 region: CSVEGGTGGREQYF. In nucleotides, the CDR3 is TGCAGCGTTGAAGGGGGGACAGGGGGCAGAGAGCAGTACTTC.

V and J are TRBV6-1 and TRBJ1-2; 9 bases map to TRBD1. Germline assignment: CDR1 MNHNS and CDR2 SASEGT. V dropped 5 bases and J dropped 8; count of bases not matched to a gene: 12. This CDR3 comprises 15 residues. The CDR3 reads CASSRSRDRVTGYTF. The CDR3 DNA is TGTGCCAGCAGTCGAAGCCGGGACAGGGTCACGGGCTACACCTTC.

V gene TRBV25-1 combines with J gene TRBJ2-7; unclear D gene. Per the germline V gene, CDR1 is MGHDK and CDR2 is SYGVNS. The CDR3 consists of 13 residues. Between the trimmed V and J ends, which lost 3 bases and 2 bases, there was a span of 8 bases. The CDR3 DNA is TGTGCCAGCAGTGAGTTTACAGCCTACGAGCAGTACTTC. It specifies CASSEFTAYEQYF.

The chain employs TRBV9 and TRBJ1-2; possible D gene TRBD1, 6 bases. The V end lost 1 base, the J end lost 8 bases, and 12 bases lay between the germline ends. The germline V gene has CDR1 SGDLS and CDR2 YYNGEE. This CDR3 spans 13 amino acids. The CDR3 DNA is TGTGCCAGCAGCGTAAAGAAGGACAGCGGCTACACCTTC. It specifies CASSVKKDSGYTF.

The chain recombines TRBV25-1 with TRBJ2-4; 11 positions agree with TRBD1. The CDR3 is made up of 16 amino acids. Trimming cost V 4 bases and J 1 base; bases outside gene matches: 3. Germline CDR1 is MGHDK and CDR2 is SYGVNS. This chain's CDR3 is CASSGTGGMAKNIQYF. The CDR3 DNA is TGTGCCAGCAGTGGGACAGGGGGCATGGCCAAAAACATTCAGTACTTC.

The chain uses TRBV29-1 and TRBJ1-1; D uncertain. The V gene lost 4 bases and the J gene lost 0 bases, with 15 bases spanning the gap. CDR3 length: 15 amino acids. Germline CDR1 is SQVTM and CDR2 is ANQGSEA. The CDR3 coding sequence is TGCAGCGTTGTCCCGCGGCAGAATTTGAACACTGAAGCTTTCTTT. Protein sequence: CSVVPRQNLNTEAFF.

This sequence joins TRBV14 and TRBJ2-1, with TRBD1 identical over 9 bases. CDR3 length equals 16 residues. Germline CDR1 reads SGHDN; CDR2 reads FVKESK. Trimming at V came to 4 bases and at J to 6 bases, leaving 10 bases not matched to a gene. CDR3 bases: TGTGCCAGCAGCCTACTCCCGGGACAGGGCGGCAATGAGCAGTTCTTC. As protein: CASSLLPGQGGNEQFF.

This chain joins TRBV23-1 and TRBJ1-6; D gene ambiguous. TRBV23-1 carries the ORF label, with uncertain function. V lost 7 bases and J 15 bases, leaving 19 bases between the germline ends. This CDR3 spans 13 amino acids. CDR3 region: CASILAQSHSLHF. In DNA, the CDR3 is TGCGCCAGCATTCTCGCTCAGTCCCACAGCCTCCACTTT.

This clone was detected only a few times. This chain links TRBV18 with TRBJ2-3; D ambiguous. Germline CDR1 KGHSH, CDR2 LQKENI. The CDR3 loop spans 15 amino acids. The V gene lost 2 bases and the J gene lost 0 bases, with 9 bases spanning the gap. The CDR3 protein is CASSPNMASTDTQYF. In DNA form, the CDR3 reads TGTGCCAGCTCACCAAATATGGCTAGCACAGATACGCAGTATTTT.